The 24 T cell receptor beta chains given below trace back to one sample, sequenced in a study of CD8 T cells in Susac syndrome. Reverse transcription of roughly 0.5 to 1 ug RNA used random hexamers. One entry per CDR3 protein, called by TCRdb with MiXCR from the immunoSEQ multiplex PCR reads. The data show about 180,000 distinct CDR3 sequences, around 94% seen once. Sample: CD4+ T cells from PBMCs. The receptors were gathered from a human donor with Susac syndrome.

The chain uses TRBV28 and TRBJ2-7; TRBD2 aligns across 12 bases. CDR1 is MDHEN and CDR2 is SYDVKM in the germline V gene. The CDR3 totals 17 residues. Trimming at V came to 5 bases and at J to 2 bases, leaving 10 bases not matched to a gene. This chain's CDR3 is CASSPLRLAGDPYEQYF. Written as DNA, the CDR3 is TGTGCCAGCAGTCCGCTCCGACTAGCGGGAGATCCCTACGAGCAGTACTTC. Full variable domain (outside the CDR3, taken from reference TRBV28 and TRBJ2-7): DVKVTQSSRYLVKRTGEKVFLECVQDMDHENMFWYRQDPGLGLRLIYFSYDVKMKEKGDIPEGYSVSREKKERFSLILESASTNQTSMYLCASSPLRLAGDPYEQYFGPGTRLTVT.

The chain couples TRBV3-1 to TRBJ1-5; D gene ambiguous. The V gene lost 0 bases and the J gene lost 6 bases, with 6 bases spanning the gap. Germline V lookup: CDR1 LGHDT, CDR2 YNNKEL (reference sequence). The CDR3 totals 13 residues. The CDR3, as DNA: TGTGCCAGCAGCCAAGAATGGGGTCAGCCCCAGCATTTT. Amino acid sequence: CASSQEWGQPQHF.

As to this clonotype: Mismatch with germline at one junction end may stem from a read error. The rearrangement joins TRBV6-2 or TRBV6-3 to TRBJ2-5; 7 positions match TRBD1. The CDR3 consists of 17 residues. The germline V gene encodes CDR1 MNHEY and CDR2 SVGEGT. CDR3 sequence: CASPKGTGQSGQGTQYF. In DNA, the CDR3 is TGTGCCAGCCCTAAGGGAACGGGACAGAGCGGCCAAGGGACCCAGTACTTC.

The chain couples TRBV5-1 to TRBJ2-7; 8 positions match TRBD1. Trimming cost V 5 bases and J 4 bases; bases outside gene matches: 14. The CDR3 is made up of 16 amino acids. Germline V lookup: CDR1 SGHRS, CDR2 YFSETQ. CDR3 DNA: TGCGCCAGCAGTTTTACACCCGGGACAGGAACATACGAGCAGTACTTC. The encoded protein is CASSFTPGTGTYEQYF.

This clonotype was seen once. V and J are TRBV4-2 and TRBJ2-2, with TRBD2 as a possible D gene (6 bases). CDR1 is LGHNA and CDR2 is YNFKEQ in the germline V gene. The CDR3 sequence is 19 residues long. With 0 bases removed from V and 2 bases from J, the gap between germline ends came to 19 bases. The CDR3 protein is CASSQDRGPGTPNTGELFF. The CDR3 DNA sequence: TGTGCCAGCAGCCAAGATCGGGGCCCCGGGACTCCAAACACCGGGGAGCTGTTTTTT.

The chain links TRBV3-1 to TRBJ2-5, with a possible D match to TRBD1 (5 bases). CDR3 length: 15 amino acids. V was clipped by 8 bases and J by 1 base, with 17 bases between them. From germline, CDR1 is LGHDT and CDR2 YNNKEL (reference sequence). The CDR3 reads CASARQGTAQETQYF. The CDR3 bases are TGTGCCAGCGCCCGCCAGGGCACCGCCCAAGAGACCCAGTACTTC.

The rearrangement links TRBV29-1 to TRBJ1-1; 9 nucleotides match TRBD1. CDR3 length: 15 amino acids. V lost 2 bases and J lost 0; bases outside the gene matches: 4. Germline V gene sequence: CDR1 SQVTM, CDR2 ANQGSEA. As DNA, the CDR3 is TGCAGCGTTGAAAACAGGGGGCGTATGAACACTGAAGCTTTCTTT. This encodes CSVENRGRMNTEAFF.

The chain carries TRBV6-5 and TRBJ2-7; 11 bases are shared with TRBD1. The CDR3 totals 14 residues. Germline lookup yields CDR1 MNHEY and CDR2 SVGAGI. V lost 6 bases and J lost 4; bases outside the gene matches: 5. For the CDR3, the DNA is TGTGCCAGCAGGGCGGGACAGGGGGTTTACGAGCAGTACTTC. It specifies CASRAGQGVYEQYF.

The rearrangement joins TRBV20-1 to TRBJ2-5; 12 bases line up with TRBD2. The CDR3 length is 16 residues. Germline trimming cut 0 bases from V and 4 bases from J; bases unmatched to any gene: 6. The germline gives CDR1 DFQATT, CDR2 SNEGSKA (reference sequence). CDR3 protein: CSAREGLAGPRETQYF. The DNA of the CDR3 is TGCAGTGCTAGAGAAGGACTAGCGGGGCCGAGAGAGACCCAGTACTTC.

This chain connects TRBV29-1 to TRBJ2-1; TRBD2 matches at 9 bases. The CDR3 has 13 residues. Per the germline V gene, CDR1 is SQVTM and CDR2 is ANQGSEA. V dropped 1 base and J dropped 12; count of bases not matched to a gene: 7. The CDR3 sequence: CSVEVAGVPRQFF. CDR3 coding DNA: TGCAGCGTTGAAGTAGCGGGGGTACCACGGCAGTTCTTC.

J is TRBJ1-5 and V is TRBV4-3, with unresolved D. The CDR3 spans 13 residues. From germline, CDR1 is LGHNA and CDR2 YSLEER. The V end lost 4 bases, the J end lost 4 bases, and 8 bases lay between the germline ends. CDR3 loop: CASSLRLNQPQHF. The CDR3 DNA reads TGCGCCAGCAGCCTAAGACTTAATCAGCCCCAGCATTTT.

This clonotype was seen only once. The CDR3 DNA reads as TGTGCCAGCAGTTACTCAGGGCCGGGGAGCGGATCCCAGTACTTC. This codes for CASSYSGPGSGSQYF. The chain couples TRBV6-2 or TRBV6-3 to TRBJ2-5, with D possibly matching TRBD2 (5 bases). Germline CDR1 and CDR2: MNHEY and SVGEGT. CDR3 length equals 15 residues. V shed 0 bases and J shed 9 bases, with 17 bases lying between them.

This sequence joins TRBV20-1 and TRBJ2-1; 10 bases match TRBD2. The CDR3 runs to 17 residues. The germline gives CDR1 DFQATT, CDR2 SNEGSKA (reference sequence). The trim removed 3 bases at V and 3 bases at J, leaving 11 bases unmatched. CDR3 amino acids: CSASSPSGRGGYNEQFF. CDR3 bases: TGCAGTGCTAGTAGTCCTAGCGGGAGAGGTGGCTACAATGAGCAGTTCTTC.

The chain joins TRBV9 to TRBJ1-5; TRBD1 aligns across 12 bases. CDR1 is SGDLS, CDR2 YYNGEE, per germline. The CDR3 has 17 amino acids. V dropped 2 bases and J dropped 4; count of bases not matched to a gene: 7. Here the CDR3 DNA reads TGTGCCAGCAGCGTTGGGACAGGGGGCGCCGGGAATCAGCCCCAGCATTTT. Translating gives CASSVGTGGAGNQPQHF.

The gene calls are TRBV7-2 and TRBJ2-1; D gene uncertain. The V end was cut by 0 bases, the J end by 6 bases, with 9 bases between. Germline CDR1 reads SGHTA; CDR2 reads FQGNSA. This CDR3 is built from 14 residues. The CDR3 reads CASSLAQRINEQFF. CDR3 in DNA: TGTGCCAGCAGCTTAGCGCAGCGAATCAATGAGCAGTTCTTC.

V usage is TRBV9 and J usage is TRBJ1-2; D unclear. Trimming pared 3 bases from V and 4 bases from J, leaving 16 bases between. The CDR3 runs 15 residues. Germline CDR1 is SGDLS and CDR2 is YYNGEE. CDR3 bases: TGTGCCAGCAGCGCCGATCTGGGGTCGGGCTATGGCTACACCTTC. It encodes CASSADLGSGYGYTF.

The chain employs TRBV7-9 and TRBJ2-3; D gene ambiguous. Germline CDR1 is SEHNR and CDR2 is FQNEAQ (reference sequence). This CDR3 comprises 15 residues. The germline V and J ends were trimmed by 1 base and 2 bases, with 10 bases remaining between them. The CDR3 here is CASSLDVSDTDTQYF. The CDR3 DNA reads TGTGCCAGCAGCTTAGACGTGTCCGACACAGATACGCAGTATTTT.

The chain combines TRBV2 with TRBJ2-6, with D hard to call. The V end was cut by 3 bases, the J end by 0 bases, with 6 bases between. This CDR3 region has 15 residues. CDR1 and CDR2 (germline): SNHLY, FYNNEI. The DNA of the CDR3 is TGTGCCAGCAGTGAGTTGGGCTCTGGGGCCAACGTCCTGACTTTC. The encoded protein is CASSELGSGANVLTF.

This clonotype appeared once. The chain recombines TRBV7-9 with TRBJ1-1, with a possible D match to TRBD1 (5 bases). V lost 5 bases and J lost 3, with 13 bases in between. CDR3 length: 14 amino acids. Germline-derived CDR1 and CDR2 are SEHNR and FQNEAQ (reference sequence). The CDR3 is CASSPPGLDTEAFF. DNA for the CDR3: TGTGCCAGCAGCCCACCAGGGTTGGACACTGAAGCTTTCTTT.

The V gene is TRBV30, the J gene TRBJ1-4, with D perhaps TRBD1 (5 bases). Trimming left V 3 bases short and J 1 base short, with 12 bases between. The CDR3 loop spans 15 amino acids. The germline V gene has CDR1 GTSNPN and CDR2 SVGIG (reference sequence). CDR3 region: CAWSRDLGTNEKLFF. The CDR3 bases are TGTGCCTGGAGCAGGGACCTAGGAACTAATGAAAAACTGTTTTTT.

This clonotype was recorded once. V gene TRBV20-1 combines with J gene TRBJ2-5; possibly TRBD1 for D (5 bases). This CDR3 is built from 15 residues. Germline V gene sequence: CDR1 DFQATT, CDR2 SNEGSKA (reference sequence). Deletions cut 0 bases from V and 3 bases from J, with 14 bases between. CDR3 sequence reads: CSARDSFRVEETQYF. In DNA form, the CDR3 reads TGCAGTGCTAGAGATTCGTTCAGGGTGGAAGAGACCCAGTACTTC.

This chain links TRBV27 with TRBJ1-5; D possibly corresponds to TRBD1 (5 bases). CDR1 is MNHEY and CDR2 is SMNVEV in the germline V gene (reference sequence). This CDR3 contains 15 residues. V gave up 3 bases and J gave up 6 bases, with 15 bases separating them. CDR3 bases: TGTGCCAGCAGTTTTAGGGACCCCACGGCTCAGCCCCAGCATTTT. It translates to CASSFRDPTAQPQHF.

This clonotype showed up just once. This CDR3 is CSVTRTGGETQYF. The CDR3 nucleotides read TGCAGCGTTACCCGGACAGGAGGGGAGACCCAGTACTTC. V usage is TRBV29-1 and J usage is TRBJ2-5; D is possibly TRBD1 (7 bases). From germline, CDR1 is SQVTM and CDR2 ANQGSEA. Trimming shortened V by 5 bases and J by 5 bases, and 15 bases separated the two germline ends. There are 13 residues in the CDR3.

The chain employs TRBV13 and TRBJ2-3; TRBD2 matches at 8 bases. J lost 0 bases, V lost 6 bases, and 5 bases had no gene match. The CDR3 has 15 amino acids. Germline V CDR1 and CDR2: PRHDT, FYEKMQ (reference sequence). The CDR3 DNA follows: TGTGCCAGCAGTCTCGAGCGGGGGAGCACAGATACGCAGTATTTT. This translates into CASSLERGSTDTQYF.